The 2 T cell receptor beta chains in this list originate from one sample, sequenced in a study of identical twins. Each CDR3 protein is one row after TCRdb ran MiXCR on the 5' RACE reads. Of over 200,000 distinct CDR3 sequences in the sample, around a tenth are singletons; the top ten hold roughly 5%. Sequenced sample: memory (CD45RO+) T cells sorted from blood. The receptors stem from a woman younger than 35 in good health.

This clonotype was observed many times. The chain has TRBV24-1 and TRBJ2-5; D possibly uses TRBD1 or TRBD2 (6 bases each). Per germline, CDR1 KGHDR and CDR2 SFDVKD. This CDR3 is 13 amino acids long. Trimming took off 1 base at V and 7 bases at J, with 9 bases between the two ends. CDR3 in amino acids: CATSDLQGGTQYF. The CDR3 bases are TGTGCCACCAGTGATTTACAGGGAGGGACCCAGTACTTC.

This clonotype has more than one count but fewer than ten. This rearrangement joins TRBV7-2 to TRBJ2-1; tentatively, D is TRBD1 (5 bases). Germline assignment: CDR1 SGHTA and CDR2 FQGNSA. This CDR3 contains 15 residues. V was cut by 5 bases and J by 7 bases, with 18 bases left in between. The CDR3 region is CASSAFGPGLNEQFF. The CDR3 DNA is TGTGCCAGCAGCGCATTCGGTCCAGGGTTAAATGAGCAGTTCTTC.